Each of the 18 T cell receptor beta chains below was sequenced from the same sample in a study of CD8+ T cells in alopecia areata. Reverse transcribed after extraction, RNA yielded cDNA as the sequencing template. Using immunoSEQ multiplex PCR, the repertoire was profiled, and TCRdb retains in-frame clones only, with some absent. Of about 160,000 clones in the sample, about two thirds were seen once. Stated treatment: oral pan-JAK inhibitor, 5-10 mg twice daily. Material: CD4+ T cells sorted from blood, obtained at week 4, from a patient treated with tofacitinib. The receptors were gathered from a human donor with alopecia areata.

This clone was recorded only once. This chain links TRBV30 with TRBJ2-3; unclear D gene. Germline V CDR1 and CDR2: GTSNPN, SVGIG (reference sequence). The CDR3 has 12 amino acids. V lost 1 base to trimming and J lost 8 bases, with 10 bases between them. DNA of the CDR3: TGTGCCTGGAGTGCCCTACATGGTACGCAGTATTTT. Translation: CAWSALHGTQYF.

The rearrangement joins TRBV25-1 to TRBJ1-5; 8 bases are shared with TRBD1. Per the germline V gene, CDR1 is MGHDK and CDR2 is SYGVNS. V gave up 3 bases and J gave up 6 bases; unmatched junction bases: 4. This CDR3 has 14 amino acids. CDR3 protein: CASSDTGGVQPQHF. CDR3 in DNA: TGTGCCAGCAGTGATACAGGGGGGGTTCAGCCCCAGCATTTT.

The chain is built from TRBV10-2 and TRBJ2-1; 12 bases align to TRBD2. Germline V CDR1 and CDR2: WSHSY, SAAADI. Losses at the gene ends were 5 bases for V and 6 bases for J; bases not matched to a gene: 5. The CDR3 extends over 15 amino acids. CDR3 loop: CASSWASGGANEQFF. DNA for the CDR3: TGCGCCAGCAGTTGGGCTAGCGGGGGGGCCAATGAGCAGTTCTTC.

This clone was detected a few times. The V call is TRBV19, the J call TRBJ2-6; 11 bases are a match to TRBD1. CDR1 and CDR2 (germline): LNHDA, SQIVND (reference sequence). Unmatched junction bases numbered 8, after V lost 10 bases and J lost 3 bases. This CDR3 comprises 16 residues. The CDR3 sequence: CATAPDRGLGANVLTF. CDR3 DNA: TGTGCCACCGCTCCGGACAGGGGGCTTGGGGCCAACGTCCTGACTTTC.

The CDR3 protein is CAWRHKKTSFFSTGELFF. The CDR3, as DNA: TGTGCCTGGAGACACAAAAAGACTAGTTTCTTCAGCACCGGGGAGCTGTTTTTT. The rearrangement joins TRBV30 to TRBJ2-2, with D tentatively TRBD2 (6 bases). This CDR3 has 18 amino acids. V dropped 3 bases and J dropped 4 bases, with 24 bases sitting between them. In germline, CDR1 is GTSNPN, CDR2 SVGIG (reference sequence). Drawing the rest from reference TRBV30 and TRBJ2-2, the complete variable domain is SQTIHQWPATLVQPVGSPLSLECTVEGTSNPNLYWYRQAAGRGLQLLFYSVGIGQISSEVPQNLSASRPQDRQFILSSKKLLLSDSGFYLCAWRHKKTSFFSTGELFFGEGSRLTVL.

This chain joins TRBV9 and TRBJ2-1, with 10 nucleotides matching TRBD2. The length of the CDR3 is 16 residues. After removal of 4 bases from V and 6 bases from J, the junction contained 10 bases not matched to a gene. CDR1 is SGDLS and CDR2 is YYNGEE in the germline V gene. The CDR3 DNA reads as TGTGCCAGCAGCTGGAGCGGGGGGGCCTCCGTCAATGAGCAGTTCTTC. Translating gives CASSWSGGASVNEQFF.

This clone was seen a few times. The CDR3 bases are TGCGCCAGCAGCTTGGAGGCTAGTGGCTACGAGCAGTACTTC. Its translation: CASSLEASGYEQYF. The V and J genes are TRBV5-1 and TRBJ2-7; no clear D. Trimming took off 0 bases at V and 3 bases at J, with 10 bases between the two ends. The CDR3 length is 14 residues. The V gene's germline CDR1 is SGHRS and CDR2 YFSETQ.

This clone has just a few counts. This rearrangement joins TRBV27 to TRBJ2-7; the match to TRBD1 covers 7 bases. The CDR3 consists of 16 residues. Trimming at V came to 4 bases and at J to 2 bases, leaving 11 bases not matched to a gene. CDR1 and CDR2 from the germline V gene are MNHEY and SMNVEV (reference sequence). The CDR3 reads CASSSTGRTGAYEQYF. In nucleotides, the CDR3 is TGTGCCAGCAGTTCAACTGGGCGTACAGGGGCCTACGAGCAGTACTTC.

This clone was counted between two and nine times. The chain employs TRBV18 and TRBJ1-3; D call uncertain. Trimming pared 3 bases from V and 2 bases from J, leaving 8 bases between. This CDR3 region has 14 residues. Per the germline V gene, CDR1 is KGHSH and CDR2 is LQKENI. CDR3 coding DNA: TGTGCCAGCTCACCCGGGGTAGCTGGAAACACCATATATTTT. It codes for CASSPGVAGNTIYF.

This clone came up once. The rearrangement links TRBV5-1 to TRBJ2-1, with 10 bases that match TRBD1. With V trimmed by 6 bases and J by 6 bases, 9 bases remained unmatched. The CDR3 spans 15 residues. Germline V gene lookup returns CDR1 SGHRS and CDR2 YFSETQ. The CDR3 nucleotides are TGCGCCAGCAAAGACAGGGGGCGAATCACCAATGAGCAGTTCTTC. Translation gives CASKDRGRITNEQFF.

This clone has a single count. This chain connects TRBV5-6 to TRBJ2-3; 7 bases fit TRBD1. The V segment lost 4 bases and the J segment 3 bases; nucleotides outside the gene matches: 5. Looked up from germline, CDR1 is SGHDT and CDR2 is YYEEEE. The CDR3 is 14 amino acids. DNA of the CDR3: TGTGCCAGCAGCAGAGGGACAGAAACAGATACGCAGTATTTT. As protein: CASSRGTETDTQYF. The full variable domain, in which reference TRBV5-6 and TRBJ2-3 provide the parts outside the CDR3, is DAGVTQSPTHLIKTRGQQVTLRCSPKSGHDTVSWYQQALGQGPQFIFQYYEEEERQRGNFPDRFSGHQFPNYSSELNVNALLLGDSALYLCASSRGTETDTQYFGPGTRLTVL.

The sample holds one count of this clone. The chain is built from TRBV29-1 and TRBJ2-3, with D uncertain. Trimming took 4 bases from V and 0 from J, leaving 11 bases between them. The CDR3 consists of 14 residues. Germline CDR1 and CDR2: SQVTM and ANQGSEA. The CDR3 nucleotides are TGCAGCGTTGTAGGCAGGATTAGCACAGATACGCAGTATTTT. This encodes CSVVGRISTDTQYF.

Note on this clone: A much larger clone sits a single nucleotide away, making a read error possible. The chain employs TRBV2 and TRBJ1-5; 7 nucleotides match TRBD1. The CDR3 spans 13 residues. The germline V gene has CDR1 SNHLY and CDR2 FYNNEI. Unmatched junction bases numbered 3, after V lost 6 bases and J lost 4 bases. The CDR3 protein is CASSIQGNQPQHF. The CDR3, as DNA: TGTGCCAGCAGCATACAGGGGAATCAGCCCCAGCATTTT.

The CDR3 loop reads CASSPGQGGGETQYF. CDR3 nucleotides: TGTGCCAGCAGCCCGGGACAGGGCGGGGGAGAGACCCAGTACTTC. The J gene is TRBJ2-5, the V gene TRBV9; 9 nucleotides match TRBD1. V shed 4 bases and J 4 bases; nucleotides not matched to a gene: 8. The germline gives CDR1 SGDLS, CDR2 YYNGEE. The length of the CDR3 is 15 residues.

The V gene is TRBV13, the J gene TRBJ1-6; D gene ambiguous. Trimming stripped 5 bases from V and 14 bases from J, with 10 bases between. Germline V gene sequence: CDR1 PRHDT, CDR2 FYEKMQ (reference sequence). The CDR3 totals 11 residues. In DNA form, the CDR3 reads TGTGCCAGCAGCCTCACGGGAACCCTCCACTTT. Its protein product is CASSLTGTLHF.

This chain connects TRBV29-1 to TRBJ2-5; 8 nucleotides line up with TRBD2. J was trimmed by 5 bases and V by 5 bases; bases with no gene match: 4. This CDR3 region has 12 residues. In germline, CDR1 is SQVTM, CDR2 ANQGSEA. CDR3 amino acids: CSVYPGGETQYF. The CDR3 DNA reads TGCAGCGTTTATCCGGGGGGGGAGACCCAGTACTTC.

This sequence joins TRBV30 and TRBJ2-5; D is undetermined. Trimming took off 3 bases at V and 5 bases at J, with 10 bases between the two ends. CDR3 length: 12 amino acids. CDR1 is GTSNPN and CDR2 is SVGIG in the germline V gene (reference sequence). The CDR3, as DNA: TGTGCCTGGAGCCCCGGAGCGGAGACCCAGTACTTC. This codes for CAWSPGAETQYF.

The chain combines TRBV5-4 with TRBJ1-2; 8 positions match TRBD1. V lost 6 bases and J lost 3; bases outside the gene matches: 7. Germline V lookup: CDR1 SGHNT, CDR2 YYREEE (reference sequence). The CDR3 sequence is 14 residues long. CDR3 sequence (DNA): TGTGCCAGCACTCCGGGACAGGTCGACTATGGCTACACCTTC. It codes for CASTPGQVDYGYTF.